The clone carrying this T cell receptor (beta chain) was detected a few times. This entry is derived from a study of T-cell reconstitution after alpha-beta-depleted transplantation in children. Unique molecular identifiers were used in preparing the TCRbeta library. TCRdb redid the calling of the PCR reads with MiXCR, one entry per CDR3 protein. The sample consists of approximately 400,000 distinct CDR3 sequences, approximately 10% of them appearing once. This clonotype originated in a human donor who donated a stem cell graft to a child with acute myeloid leukemia. This specimen consisted of PBMCs from the stem cell graft donor, obtained from the stem cell graft.

The CDR3 DNA follows: TGTGCCAGCAGCCGGGCGACAGGGGGCGAGGAAGAGCAGTTCTTC. Its protein product is CASSRATGGEEEQFF. J is TRBJ2-1 and V is TRBV7-9; TRBD1 agrees at 10 bases. The CDR3 loop spans 15 amino acids. Germline V gene data show CDR1 as SEHNR and CDR2 as FQNEAQ (reference sequence). Trimming removed 5 bases from V and 10 bases from J; junction bases left unmatched: 11.